This T cell receptor (beta chain) was recorded in a study of early T cells in non-severe SARS-CoV-2 infection. Study summary: Sequenced bulk RNA came from whole blood that was unsorted, and chains were unpaired.

Findings of the study overall: The study's VDJdb matching favored anti-spike CD8 responses and missed private and CD4 specificities.

Attachment of unique molecular identifiers to individual cDNA molecules was performed. TCRdb reanalysed the 5' RACE reads using MiXCR and keeps one entry per CDR3 protein. The sample has more than 20,000 distinct CDR3 sequences; about 4.5% are singletons. This clonotype appeared many times. What it binds is unknown. The source of this sequence is an adult who was a healthcare worker with PCR-confirmed SARS-CoV-2 infection or an uninfected control (not recorded which). Sequences were obtained from whole blood.

CDR3 in DNA: TGTGCCAGCAGCTTGGGGGCGATAGGGCGAGAGACCCAGTACTTC. Translated: CASSLGAIGRETQYF. The rearrangement uses TRBV5-4 and TRBJ2-5; D unresolved. The CDR3 covers 15 residues. CDR1 and CDR2 from the germline V gene are SGHNT and YYREEE (reference sequence). V shed 0 bases and J shed 4 bases, with 13 bases lying between them.